These 28 T cell receptor beta chains came from one sample sequenced in a study of control samples from healthy donors and cancer patients. Assay: immunoSEQ multiplex PCR; the TCRdb copy retains only in-frame clones and omits some. The sample lists roughly 150,000 clones; just over 85% were seen once. The sequencing sample was made of blood. These receptors all come from a young man in good health.

This chain links TRBV30 with TRBJ1-4; weak D call: TRBD1 (6 bases). Trimming stripped 3 bases from V and 7 bases from J, with 18 bases between. The V gene's germline CDR1 is GTSNPN and CDR2 SVGIG (reference sequence). This CDR3 region has 15 residues. The CDR3 DNA follows: TGTGCCTGGAGCGAACAGGGACTTAGGGGTGAAAAACTGTTTTTT. It yields the protein CAWSEQGLRGEKLFF. Full variable domain (rest looked up from reference TRBV30 and TRBJ1-4): SQTIHQWPATLVQPVGSPLSLECTVEGTSNPNLYWYRQAAGRGLQLLFYSVGIGQISSEVPQNLSASRPQDRQFILSSKKLLLSDSGFYLCAWSEQGLRGEKLFFGSGTQLSVL.

The V call is TRBV27, the J call TRBJ1-6; perhaps TRBD1 as D (5 bases). CDR3 length: 15 amino acids. V was cut by 5 bases and J by 7 bases, with 15 bases left in between. CDR1 and CDR2 from the germline V gene are MNHEY and SMNVEV (reference sequence). The DNA of the CDR3 is TGTGCCAGCAGTGGCTGGGAGGGGCGGAATTCACCCCTCCACTTT. Translating gives CASSGWEGRNSPLHF.

The gene calls are TRBV7-2 and TRBJ2-3; TRBD2 matches 11 bases. The V and J ends lost 5 bases and 1 base, in that order; junction bases with no gene match: 2. CDR1 is SGHTA, CDR2 FQGNSA, per germline. The CDR3 spans 15 residues. In nucleotides, the CDR3 is TGTGCCAGCAGCGGACTAGCGGGCGGCACAGATACGCAGTATTTT. Protein sequence: CASSGLAGGTDTQYF.

This chain joins TRBV6-5 and TRBJ2-1, with TRBD2 identical over 11 bases. Trimming removed 6 bases from V and 7 bases from J; junction bases left unmatched: 8. The CDR3 length is 15 residues. CDR1 is MNHEY, CDR2 SVGAGI, per germline. The chain's CDR3 is CASSPLAGGRNEQFF. The DNA for the CDR3 is TGTGCCAGCAGCCCCCTAGCGGGGGGCCGAAATGAGCAGTTCTTC.

V and J are TRBV24-1 and TRBJ2-1; TRBD2 aligns across 13 bases. CDR3 length equals 16 residues. The trim removed 4 bases at V and 7 bases at J, leaving 6 bases unmatched. CDR1 KGHDR and CDR2 SFDVKD come from the germline V gene. The CDR3 sequence: CATSETTSGGKNEQFF. As DNA, the CDR3 is TGTGCCACCAGTGAAACGACTAGCGGGGGGAAAAATGAGCAGTTCTTC.

The chain employs TRBV7-6 and TRBJ2-3, with 10 bases lining up with TRBD2. CDR1 is SGHVS, CDR2 FNYEAQ, per germline. The CDR3 sequence is 18 residues long. V lost 5 bases and J lost 1; bases outside the gene matches: 12. The CDR3 coding sequence is TGTGCCAGCAGCAAACGACTAGCGGGCGGGGGAGGCACAGATACGCAGTATTTT. This sequence encodes CASSKRLAGGGGTDTQYF. The full variable domain, rest sourced from reference TRBV7-6 and TRBJ2-3, is GAGVSQSPRYKVTKRGQDVALRCDPISGHVSLYWYRQALGQGPEFLTYFNYEAQQDKSGLPNDRFSAERPEGSISTLTIQRTEQRDSAMYRCASSKRLAGGGGTDTQYFGPGTRLTVL.

V is TRBV5-1 and J is TRBJ2-2; a possible D gene is TRBD2 (6 bases). Germline CDR1 is SGHRS and CDR2 is YFSETQ. The CDR3 is made up of 18 amino acids. Trimming stripped 0 bases from V and 0 bases from J, with 15 bases between. CDR3 nucleotides: TGCGCCAGCAGCTTGGATTCGGGGGAACCCGCGAACACCGGGGAGCTGTTTTTT. Encoded protein: CASSLDSGEPANTGELFF.

The rearrangement uses TRBV7-2 and TRBJ2-7, with 8 bases identical to TRBD2. The germline V gene has CDR1 SGHTA and CDR2 FQGNSA. V dropped 5 bases and J dropped 5; count of bases not matched to a gene: 8. This CDR3 comprises 14 residues. The CDR3: CASSGRTSRNEQYF. The DNA of the CDR3 is TGTGCCAGCAGCGGGCGGACTAGCCGCAACGAGCAGTACTTC.

The V and J genes are TRBV2 and TRBJ2-7; no reliable D call. Germline V gene sequence: CDR1 SNHLY, CDR2 FYNNEI. This CDR3 has 13 residues. The V gene lost 3 bases and the J gene lost 2 bases, with 8 bases spanning the gap. The CDR3 DNA sequence: TGTGCCAGCAGTGATCCCGTGGCCTACGAGCAGTACTTC. Translating gives CASSDPVAYEQYF.

V gene TRBV2 combines with J gene TRBJ2-3, with 10 bases fitting TRBD2. The CDR3 runs 17 residues. The V gene's germline CDR1 is SNHLY and CDR2 FYNNEI. The ends lost 7 bases at V and 3 bases at J; junction bases unmatched: 13. CDR3 sequence reads: CASIVRLAGESTDTQYF. CDR3 DNA sequence: TGTGCCAGCATCGTAAGACTAGCGGGCGAGTCTACAGATACGCAGTATTTT. The variable domain in full, with the rest retrieved from reference TRBV2 and TRBJ2-3, is EPEVTQTPSHQVTQMGQEVILRCVPISNHLYFYWYRQILGQKVEFLVSFYNNEISEKSEIFDDQFSVERPDGSNFTLKIRSTKLEDSAMYFCASIVRLAGESTDTQYFGPGTRLTVL.

This clone is labeled as medium-sized (0.01 to 0.1%). The genes are TRBV7-9 and TRBJ2-1; D is unclear. CDR3 size: 13 residues. Trimming took off 4 bases at V and 6 bases at J, with 10 bases between the two ends. CDR1 SEHNR and CDR2 FQNEAQ come from the germline V gene (reference sequence). Here the CDR3 DNA reads TGTGCCAGCAGCTCGAAACACGCCAATGAGCAGTTCTTC. It translates to CASSSKHANEQFF. Supplemented by reference TRBV7-9 and TRBJ2-1, the full variable domain reads DTGVSQNPRHKITKRGQNVTFRCDPISEHNRLYWYRQTLGQGPEFLTYFQNEAQLEKSRLLSDRFSAERPKGSFSTLEIQRTEQGDSAMYLCASSSKHANEQFFGPGTRLTVL.

V usage is TRBV5-1 and J usage is TRBJ1-3; unclear D gene. Germline lookup yields CDR1 SGHRS and CDR2 YFSETQ. The CDR3 extends over 16 amino acids. V was pared by 4 bases and J by 0 bases, with 14 bases between. CDR3: CASSQDAGYSGNTIYF. CDR3 coding DNA: TGCGCCAGCAGCCAAGACGCCGGCTACTCTGGAAACACCATATATTTT.

V gene TRBV7-2 combines with J gene TRBJ2-4; either TRBD1 or TRBD2 may supply D (6 bases each). CDR1 and CDR2 (germline): SGHTA, FQGNSA. Trimming took off 3 bases at V and 1 base at J, with 13 bases between the two ends. The CDR3 consists of 16 residues. CDR3 residues: CASSFAGGGAKNIQYF. The CDR3 DNA is TGTGCCAGCAGCTTCGCCGGAGGGGGGGCCAAAAACATTCAGTACTTC.

The chain has TRBV18 and TRBJ2-5; possible D gene TRBD2, 6 bases. Germline assignment: CDR1 KGHSH and CDR2 LQKENI. This CDR3 comprises 13 residues. The V end was cut by 4 bases, the J end by 3 bases, with 9 bases between. For the CDR3, the DNA is TGTGCCAGCTCACGATCGGGAGAAGAGACCCAGTACTTC. Translated: CASSRSGEETQYF.

The chain recombines TRBV30 with TRBJ1-1, with 9 positions matching TRBD1. The CDR3 covers 12 residues. Germline-derived CDR1 and CDR2 are GTSNPN and SVGIG (reference sequence). The trim removed 4 bases at V and 5 bases at J, leaving 2 bases unmatched. CDR3 protein: CAWIGTGTEAFF. The CDR3, as DNA: TGTGCCTGGATTGGGACAGGGACTGAAGCTTTCTTT.

This CDR3 is CASSDLRTSHRPDTQYF. In DNA form, the CDR3 reads TGTGCCAGCAGCGATCTTCGGACTAGCCACAGGCCCGATACGCAGTATTTT. The genes are TRBV2 and TRBJ2-3; 8 nucleotides match TRBD2. With 6 bases clipped from V and 6 bases from J, the junction kept 17 bases outside the gene matches. The CDR3 totals 17 residues. The V gene's germline CDR1 is SNHLY and CDR2 FYNNEI. Combining the CDR3 with reference TRBV2 and TRBJ2-3 gives the whole variable domain EPEVTQTPSHQVTQMGQEVILRCVPISNHLYFYWYRQILGQKVEFLVSFYNNEISEKSEIFDDQFSVERPDGSNFTLKIRSTKLEDSAMYFCASSDLRTSHRPDTQYFGPGTRLTVL.

The J gene is TRBJ1-1, the V gene TRBV7-9, with 8 positions matching TRBD1. The J segment lost 1 base and the V segment lost 6 bases, leaving 7 bases of the junction unmatched. CDR3 size: 15 residues. Germline CDR1 is SEHNR and CDR2 is FQNEAQ (reference sequence). The CDR3 sequence is CASSQSQGANTEAFF. CDR3 coding DNA: TGTGCCAGCAGTCAGTCCCAGGGGGCGAACACTGAAGCTTTCTTT.

The CDR3 spells CAISEFAGGSTDTQYF. The CDR3 coding sequence is TGTGCCATCAGTGAATTCGCGGGGGGTTCCACAGATACGCAGTATTTT. The chain is built from TRBV10-3 and TRBJ2-3; TRBD2 aligns across 8 bases. The junction had 7 bases not matched to a gene; V was cut back by 3 bases and J by 2 bases. The germline gives CDR1 ENHRY, CDR2 SYGVKD. CDR3 size: 16 residues.

The V and J genes are TRBV5-1 and TRBJ1-5; D may be TRBD1 (5 bases). Germline V gene sequence: CDR1 SGHRS, CDR2 YFSETQ. Between the trimmed V and J ends, which lost 1 base and 4 bases, there was a span of 12 bases. The CDR3 covers 15 residues. The CDR3 region has the DNA TGCGCCAGCAGCTTGAATGTGGGGGGAAATCAGCCCCAGCATTTT. Residues: CASSLNVGGNQPQHF. Complete variable domain (other parts from reference TRBV5-1 and TRBJ1-5): KAGVTQTPRYLIKTRGQQVTLSCSPISGHRSVSWYQQTPGQGLQFLFEYFSETQRNKGNFPGRFSGRQFSNSRSEMNVSTLELGDSALYLCASSLNVGGNQPQHFGDGTRLSIL.

This clone was seen a handful of times. The CDR3 sequence: CASSEGGIGYEQYF. In DNA, the CDR3 is TGTGCCAGCAGCGAAGGGGGGATAGGCTACGAGCAGTACTTC. This sequence joins TRBV9 and TRBJ2-7; D is perhaps TRBD1 or TRBD2 (6 bases each). Germline V gene data show CDR1 as SGDLS and CDR2 as YYNGEE. Trimming cost V 3 bases and J 3 bases, with 13 bases left between them. CDR3 length: 14 amino acids.

The chain uses TRBV5-1 and TRBJ2-1; D assignment may be TRBD1 or TRBD2 (6 bases each). The CDR3 contains 15 residues. Trimming shortened V by 7 bases and J by 3 bases, and 17 bases separated the two germline ends. Germline values: CDR1 SGHRS, CDR2 YFSETQ. CDR3: CASRVSGADYNEQFF. The CDR3 DNA reads as TGCGCCAGCCGGGTCTCGGGGGCCGACTACAATGAGCAGTTCTTC.

The chain uses TRBV14 and TRBJ2-1; 9 bases are shared with TRBD2. CDR1 is SGHDN, CDR2 FVKESK, per germline. J was trimmed by 2 bases and V by 5 bases; bases with no gene match: 4. The CDR3 runs 15 residues. The CDR3 DNA sequence: TGTGCCAGCAGCACCCGCGGGGGGGCCTACAATGAGCAGTTCTTC. Its protein is CASSTRGGAYNEQFF.

The V gene is TRBV19, the J gene TRBJ1-1; the D gene is possibly TRBD1 (6 bases). The CDR3 is 14 residues long. The V end was cut by 3 bases, the J end by 2 bases, with 10 bases between. Germline V gene sequence: CDR1 LNHDA, CDR2 SQIVND (reference sequence). The chain's CDR3 is CASSMGTPNTEAFF. In DNA, the CDR3 is TGTGCCAGTAGTATGGGGACACCCAACACTGAAGCTTTCTTT.

The chain couples TRBV3-1 (or the pseudogene TRBV3-2) to TRBJ2-2, with D possibly TRBD1 on 5 matching bases. CDR1 LGHDT and CDR2 YNNKEL come from the germline V gene (reference sequence). V was clipped by 4 bases and J by 6 bases, with 9 bases between them. This CDR3 has 13 residues. The CDR3 reads CASSRARAGELFF. CDR3 coding DNA: TGTGCCAGCAGCCGGGCCAGGGCCGGGGAGCTGTTTTTT.

The gene calls are TRBV19 and TRBJ2-4; D gene ambiguous. CDR3 size: 16 residues. Germline CDR1 is LNHDA and CDR2 is SQIVND (reference sequence). V was trimmed by 1 base and J by 0 bases, leaving 10 bases between them. The CDR3 sequence is CASSIALGVAKNIQYF. The CDR3, as DNA: TGTGCCAGTAGTATAGCCCTTGGAGTAGCCAAAAACATTCAGTACTTC.

The chain combines TRBV10-3 with TRBJ2-2; TRBD2 matches at 7 bases. Germline V gene lookup returns CDR1 ENHRY and CDR2 SYGVKD. There are 16 residues in the CDR3. The V segment lost 1 base and the J segment 2 bases; nucleotides outside the gene matches: 4. CDR3 DNA sequence: TGTGCCATCAGTGAGTTACCGGGACTAAACACCGGGGAGCTGTTTTTT. Its protein is CAISELPGLNTGELFF.

This rearrangement joins TRBV30 to TRBJ1-1, with a weak D call TRBD1 (5 bases). V lost 3 bases and J lost 5, with 10 bases in between. Germline V CDR1 and CDR2: GTSNPN, SVGIG (reference sequence). The CDR3 contains 12 residues. In DNA, the CDR3 is TGTGCCTGGAGCTCGGGGGGGACTGAAGCTTTCTTT. Its translation is CAWSSGGTEAFF.

The CDR3 protein is CASSPPTRVEGNTEAFF. Here the CDR3 DNA reads TGTGCCAGCTCACCACCGACTAGGGTGGAGGGGAACACTGAAGCTTTCTTT. J is TRBJ1-1 and V is TRBV18; D gene unclear. This CDR3 is 17 amino acids long. V lost 0 bases and J 1 base, leaving 15 bases between the germline ends. From germline, CDR1 is KGHSH and CDR2 LQKENI.